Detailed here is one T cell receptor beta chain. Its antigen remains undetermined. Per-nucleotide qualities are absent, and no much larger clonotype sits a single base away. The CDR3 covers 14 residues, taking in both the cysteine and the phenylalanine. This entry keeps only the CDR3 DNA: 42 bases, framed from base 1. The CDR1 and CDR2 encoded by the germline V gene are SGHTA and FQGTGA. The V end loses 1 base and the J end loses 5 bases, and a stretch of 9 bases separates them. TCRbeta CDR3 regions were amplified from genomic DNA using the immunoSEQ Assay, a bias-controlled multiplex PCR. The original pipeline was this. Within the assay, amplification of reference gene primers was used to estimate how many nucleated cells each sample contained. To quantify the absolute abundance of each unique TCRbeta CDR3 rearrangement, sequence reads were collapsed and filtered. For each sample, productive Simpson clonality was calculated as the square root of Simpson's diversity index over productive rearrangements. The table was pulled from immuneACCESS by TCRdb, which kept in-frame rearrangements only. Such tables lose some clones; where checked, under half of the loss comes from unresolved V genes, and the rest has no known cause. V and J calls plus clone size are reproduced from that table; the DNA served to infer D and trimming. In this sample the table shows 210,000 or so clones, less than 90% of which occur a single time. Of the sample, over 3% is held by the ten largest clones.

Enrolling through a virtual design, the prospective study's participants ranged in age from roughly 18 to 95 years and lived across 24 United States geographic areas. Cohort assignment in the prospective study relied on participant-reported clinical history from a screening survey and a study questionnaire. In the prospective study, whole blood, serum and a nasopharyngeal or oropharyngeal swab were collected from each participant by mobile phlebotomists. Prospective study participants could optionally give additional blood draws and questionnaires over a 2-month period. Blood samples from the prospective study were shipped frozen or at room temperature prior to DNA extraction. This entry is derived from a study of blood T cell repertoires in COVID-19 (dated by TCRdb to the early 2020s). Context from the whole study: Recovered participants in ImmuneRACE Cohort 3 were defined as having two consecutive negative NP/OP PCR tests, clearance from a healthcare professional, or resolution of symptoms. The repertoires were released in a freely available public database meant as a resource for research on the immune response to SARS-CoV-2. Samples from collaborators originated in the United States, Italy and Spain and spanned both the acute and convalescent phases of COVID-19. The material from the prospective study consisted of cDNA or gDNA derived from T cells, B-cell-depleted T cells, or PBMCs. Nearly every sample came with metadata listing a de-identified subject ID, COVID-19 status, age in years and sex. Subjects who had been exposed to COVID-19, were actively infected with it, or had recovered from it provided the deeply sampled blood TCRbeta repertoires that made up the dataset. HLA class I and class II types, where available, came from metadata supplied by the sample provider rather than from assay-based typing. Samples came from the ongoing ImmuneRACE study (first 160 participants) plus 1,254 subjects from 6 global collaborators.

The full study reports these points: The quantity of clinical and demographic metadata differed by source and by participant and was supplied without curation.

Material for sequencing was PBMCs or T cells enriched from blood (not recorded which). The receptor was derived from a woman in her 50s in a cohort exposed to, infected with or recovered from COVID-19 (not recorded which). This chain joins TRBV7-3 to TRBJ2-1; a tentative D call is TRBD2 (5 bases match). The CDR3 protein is CASSLRGINNEQFF. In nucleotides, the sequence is TGTGCCAGCAGCTTAAGAGGGATCAACAATGAGCAGTTCTTC.